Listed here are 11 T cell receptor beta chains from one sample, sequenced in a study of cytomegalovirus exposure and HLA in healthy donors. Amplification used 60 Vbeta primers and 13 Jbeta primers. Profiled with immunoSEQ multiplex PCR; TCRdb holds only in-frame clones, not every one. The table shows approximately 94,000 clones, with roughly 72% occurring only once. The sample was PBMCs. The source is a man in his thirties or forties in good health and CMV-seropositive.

The CDR3 nucleotides read TGTGCCTGGAGTGTACTCAGGGGCACCGGGGAGCTGTTTTTT. This sequence encodes CAWSVLRGTGELFF. The V gene is TRBV30, the J gene TRBJ2-2; maybe TRBD1 (6 bases). V was cut by 0 bases and J by 4 bases, with 9 bases left in between. The CDR3 is 14 residues long. The germline V gene encodes CDR1 GTSNPN and CDR2 SVGIG (reference sequence).

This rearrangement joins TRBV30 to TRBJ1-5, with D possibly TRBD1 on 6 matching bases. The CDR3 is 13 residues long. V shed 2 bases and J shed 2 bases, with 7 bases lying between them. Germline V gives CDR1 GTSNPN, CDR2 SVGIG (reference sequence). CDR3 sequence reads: CAWSRTGNQPQHF. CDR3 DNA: TGTGCCTGGAGTAGGACAGGCAATCAGCCCCAGCATTTT.

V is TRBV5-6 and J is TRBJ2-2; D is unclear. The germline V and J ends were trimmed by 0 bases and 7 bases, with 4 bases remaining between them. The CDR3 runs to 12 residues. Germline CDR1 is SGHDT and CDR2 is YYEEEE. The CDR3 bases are TGTGCCAGCAGCTTGGTCAGCGGGGAGCTGTTTTTT. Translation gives CASSLVSGELFF.

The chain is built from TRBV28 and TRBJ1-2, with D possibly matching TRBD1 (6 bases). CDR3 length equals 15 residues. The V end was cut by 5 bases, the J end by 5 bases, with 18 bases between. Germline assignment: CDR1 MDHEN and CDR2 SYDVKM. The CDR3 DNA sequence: TGTGCCAGCAGTCCCACTACAGGGATGGGGTATGGCTACACCTTC. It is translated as CASSPTTGMGYGYTF.

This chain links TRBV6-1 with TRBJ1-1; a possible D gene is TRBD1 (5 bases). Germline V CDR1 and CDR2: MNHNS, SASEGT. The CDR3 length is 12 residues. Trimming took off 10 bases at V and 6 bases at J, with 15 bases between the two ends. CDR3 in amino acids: CATREPQAEAFF. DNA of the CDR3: TGTGCCACCAGGGAGCCACAGGCTGAAGCTTTCTTT.

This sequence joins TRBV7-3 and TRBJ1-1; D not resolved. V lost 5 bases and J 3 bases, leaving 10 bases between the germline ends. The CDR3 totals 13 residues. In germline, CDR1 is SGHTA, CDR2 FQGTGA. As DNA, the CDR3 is TGTGCCAGCAGCCCCGGGAAGGACACTGAAGCTTTCTTT. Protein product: CASSPGKDTEAFF.

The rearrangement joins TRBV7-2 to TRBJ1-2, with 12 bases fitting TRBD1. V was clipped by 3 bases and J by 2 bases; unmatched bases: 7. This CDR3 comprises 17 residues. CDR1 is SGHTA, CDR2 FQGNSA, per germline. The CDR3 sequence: CASSLVAGTGGNYGYTF. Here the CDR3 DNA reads TGTGCCAGCAGCTTGGTAGCCGGGACAGGGGGCAACTATGGCTACACCTTC.

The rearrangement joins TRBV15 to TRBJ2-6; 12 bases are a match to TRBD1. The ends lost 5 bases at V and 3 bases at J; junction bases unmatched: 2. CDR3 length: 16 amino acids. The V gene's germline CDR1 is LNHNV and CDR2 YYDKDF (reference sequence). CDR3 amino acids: CATSGTGGDGANVLTF. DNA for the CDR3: TGTGCCACCAGCGGGACAGGGGGCGATGGGGCCAACGTCCTGACTTTC.

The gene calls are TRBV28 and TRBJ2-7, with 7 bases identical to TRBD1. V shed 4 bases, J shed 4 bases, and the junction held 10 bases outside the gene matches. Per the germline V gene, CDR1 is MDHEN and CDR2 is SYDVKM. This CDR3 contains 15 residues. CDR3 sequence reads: CASSSSGTVTYEQYF. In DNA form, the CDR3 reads TGTGCCAGCAGTTCTTCCGGGACAGTAACTTACGAGCAGTACTTC.

CDR3 protein: CASSSLGTLETQYF. CDR3 in DNA: TGTGCCAGTAGTTCTCTCGGGACTTTGGAGACCCAGTACTTC. V is TRBV19 and J is TRBJ2-5; perhaps TRBD2 as D (6 bases). The CDR3 has 14 amino acids. Germline lookup yields CDR1 LNHDA and CDR2 SQIVND (reference sequence). The V gene lost 5 bases and the J gene lost 5 bases, with 15 bases spanning the gap.

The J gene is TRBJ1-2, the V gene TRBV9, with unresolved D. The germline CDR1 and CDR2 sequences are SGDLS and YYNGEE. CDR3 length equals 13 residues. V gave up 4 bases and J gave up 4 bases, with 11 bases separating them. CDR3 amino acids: CASSPPNGYGYTF. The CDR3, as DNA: TGTGCCAGCAGCCCCCCGAACGGCTATGGCTACACCTTC.